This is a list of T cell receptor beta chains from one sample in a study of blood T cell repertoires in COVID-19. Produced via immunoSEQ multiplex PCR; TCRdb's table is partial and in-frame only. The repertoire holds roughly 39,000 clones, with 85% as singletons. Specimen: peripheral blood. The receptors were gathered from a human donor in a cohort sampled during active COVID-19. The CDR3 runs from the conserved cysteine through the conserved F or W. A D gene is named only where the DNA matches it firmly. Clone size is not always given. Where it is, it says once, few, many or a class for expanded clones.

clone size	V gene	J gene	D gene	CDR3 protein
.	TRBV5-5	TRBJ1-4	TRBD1	CASSSATGTSEKLFF
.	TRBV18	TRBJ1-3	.	CASSAGPGNTIYF
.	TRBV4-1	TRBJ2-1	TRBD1	CASSLQGLGLGNEQFF
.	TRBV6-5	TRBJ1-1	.	CASKQFTEAFF
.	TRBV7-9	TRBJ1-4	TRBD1	CASSLSGTEYEKLFF
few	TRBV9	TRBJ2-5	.	CASSVAGHFQETQYF
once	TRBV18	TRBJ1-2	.	CASSPTGSDNYGYTF
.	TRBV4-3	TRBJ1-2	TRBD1	CASSQDARGAGYGYTF
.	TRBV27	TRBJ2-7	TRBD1	CASRDGQGVFYEQYF
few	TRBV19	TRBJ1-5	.	CASSPRRGNQPQHF
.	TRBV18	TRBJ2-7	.	CASSPSMIRRDSSYEQYF
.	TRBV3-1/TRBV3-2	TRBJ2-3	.	CASRLAALMDTQYF
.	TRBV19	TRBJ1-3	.	CASSISDTSGNTIYF
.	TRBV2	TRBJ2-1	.	CASNEQLSYNEQFF
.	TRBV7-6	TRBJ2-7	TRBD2	CASSLFAGASGSSYEQYF
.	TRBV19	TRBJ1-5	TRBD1	CASSLKGASNQPQHF
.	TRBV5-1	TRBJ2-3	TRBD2	CASSLRVSGALTDTQYF
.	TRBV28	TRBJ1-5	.	CASSLGGNSNQPQHF
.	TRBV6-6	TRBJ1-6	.	CASSYPQGRGNSPLHF
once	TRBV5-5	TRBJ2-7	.	CASSIIQGNEQYF
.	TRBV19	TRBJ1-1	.	CASSIQGTEAFF
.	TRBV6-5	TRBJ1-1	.	CASSINRVKNTEAFF
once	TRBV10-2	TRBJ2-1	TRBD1	CASTTTGGRNEQFF
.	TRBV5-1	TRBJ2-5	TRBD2	CASSLVAGDETQYF
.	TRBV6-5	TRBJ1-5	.	CASSGLGGFQPQHF
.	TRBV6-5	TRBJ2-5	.	CASSYSKEGLGTQYF
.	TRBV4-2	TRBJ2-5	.	CASSQDLAPRETQYF